The 20 T cell receptor beta chains given below trace back to one sample, sequenced in a study of T cells after yellow fever vaccination. TCRdb re-analysed the 5' RACE reads in MiXCR, keeping a single row per CDR3 protein. The repertoire includes fewer than 400,000 distinct CDR3 sequences, roughly 10% of them detected once, and about 3% sits in the top ten. The specimen comprised CD4+ T cells sorted from PBMCs, sampled 45 days after the yellow fever booster vaccination. Source of these receptors: a man between 18 and 35 years old who received the YFV17D yellow fever vaccine.

The table lists this clonotype with many counts. This rearrangement joins TRBV6-2 or TRBV6-3 to TRBJ2-7; possibly TRBD1 for D (5 bases). The CDR3 sequence is 14 residues long. V lost 7 bases and J lost 13, with 26 bases in between. Germline CDR1 reads MNHEY; CDR2 reads SVGEGT. This CDR3 reads CASTPSTRGRRRYF. DNA for the CDR3: TGTGCCAGCACACCTTCGACAAGGGGCCGACGCCGATACTTC.

This clonotype occurred a few times. This chain links TRBV12-3 or TRBV12-4 with TRBJ2-1; D gene ambiguous. Trimming removed 3 bases at V and 6 bases at J, with 6 bases between. This CDR3 is 12 amino acids long. The CDR3 region is CASSFGLNEQFF. In DNA form, the CDR3 reads TGTGCCAGCAGTTTCGGGCTCAATGAGCAGTTCTTC.

V usage is TRBV5-5 and J usage is TRBJ2-5; D not certain. The CDR3 loop spans 13 amino acids. The ends were cut back, 2 bases at V and 1 base at J, with 6 bases in the middle. Germline V gives CDR1 SGHKS, CDR2 YYEKEE (reference sequence). The CDR3 region is CASSLWSQETQYF. CDR3 coding DNA: TGTGCCAGCAGCTTATGGTCCCAAGAGACCCAGTACTTC.

V usage is TRBV7-2 and J usage is TRBJ1-5; D remains unclear. With 3 bases removed from V and 7 bases from J, the gap between germline ends came to 13 bases. Germline V gene data show CDR1 as SGHTA and CDR2 as FQGNSA. The CDR3 covers 14 residues. The CDR3 sequence: CASSFGSLGQPQHF. CDR3 DNA sequence: TGTGCCAGCAGCTTCGGCAGTTTGGGACAGCCCCAGCATTTT.

This clonotype appeared a few times. The chain recombines TRBV6-5 with TRBJ1-1; D gene ambiguous. The CDR3 loop spans 13 amino acids. Germline lookup yields CDR1 MNHEY and CDR2 SVGAGI. V lost 6 bases, J lost 4 bases, and 12 bases lay in between. CDR3 coding DNA: TGTGCCAGCAGAATTGGACTGGGCACTGAAGCTTTCTTT. Translating it yields CASRIGLGTEAFF.

The V gene is TRBV29-1, the J gene TRBJ2-6, with D possibly TRBD1 on 6 matching bases. The CDR3 loop spans 11 amino acids. Germline CDR1 SQVTM, CDR2 ANQGSEA. V was shortened by 8 bases and J by 11 bases, with 13 bases between the two germline ends. The CDR3 bases are TGCAGCTCGGAGGACAGTGACGTCCTGACTTTC. It encodes CSSEDSDVLTF.

The table lists this clonotype with a few counts. This chain uses TRBV25-1 with TRBJ2-3, with 7 bases aligning to TRBD1. The CDR3 length is 18 residues. V shed 1 base and J 3 bases; nucleotides not matched to a gene: 13. The V gene's germline CDR1 is MGHDK and CDR2 SYGVNS. CDR3 nucleotides: TGTGCCAGCAGTGAATCCATAAGACAGGGTGAAGGGACAGATACGCAGTATTTT. Its protein product is CASSESIRQGEGTDTQYF.

V and J are TRBV10-3 and TRBJ2-3; 9 nucleotides agree with TRBD2. Germline loops: CDR1 ENHRY, CDR2 SYGVKD. The V gene end was trimmed by 10 bases and the J gene end by 4 bases; junction bases not matched to a gene: 12. The CDR3 has 15 residues. CDR3 amino acids: CATSPGTSSPDTQYF. In DNA form, the CDR3 reads TGTGCCACCTCACCCGGGACTAGCTCCCCAGATACGCAGTATTTT.

This clonotype was counted between two and nine times. V usage is TRBV7-9 and J usage is TRBJ1-1, with 7 bases that match TRBD1. The V gene's germline CDR1 is SEHNR and CDR2 FQNEAQ (reference sequence). This CDR3 is built from 14 residues. J was trimmed by 4 bases and V by 6 bases; bases with no gene match: 8. The CDR3 is CASRTGHRGTEAFF. CDR3 nucleotides: TGTGCCAGCAGAACTGGACACAGGGGCACTGAAGCTTTCTTT.

The J gene is TRBJ2-2, the V gene TRBV2, with a tentative D call TRBD2 (5 bases). V was clipped by 9 bases and J by 5 bases, with 13 bases between them. The V gene's germline CDR1 is SNHLY and CDR2 FYNNEI. The CDR3 contains 13 residues. CDR3 DNA: TGTGCCAGTGGGGAGCAGGTTACCGGGGAGCTGTTTTTT. This gives the protein CASGEQVTGELFF.

This clonotype has a handful of counts. The rearrangement links TRBV27 to TRBJ1-1, with 9 bases lining up with TRBD1. Germline lookup yields CDR1 MNHEY and CDR2 SMNVEV (reference sequence). The V and J ends lost 7 bases and 3 bases, in that order; junction bases with no gene match: 15. The CDR3 totals 17 residues. CDR3 sequence reads: CASTPLWGTGRDTEAFF. As DNA, the CDR3 is TGTGCCAGCACGCCGCTTTGGGGGACAGGGCGGGACACTGAAGCTTTCTTT.

This chain uses TRBV7-2 with TRBJ2-1, with 10 bases aligning to TRBD1. Germline V gene sequence: CDR1 SGHTA, CDR2 FQGNSA. The CDR3 spans 12 residues. J lost 9 bases, V lost 8 bases, and 4 bases had no gene match. The CDR3 DNA reads TGTGCCAGCCGCCGGGACAGGGGTGAGCAGTTCTTC. Its protein product is CASRRDRGEQFF.

This chain links TRBV28 with TRBJ2-4; tentatively, D is TRBD1 (5 bases). CDR1 MDHEN and CDR2 SYDVKM come from the germline V gene. V was cut by 5 bases and J by 5 bases, with 16 bases left in between. CDR3 length equals 15 residues. The CDR3 region is CASSLGLGQQNIQYF. DNA for the CDR3: TGTGCCAGCAGTCTTGGATTGGGGCAGCAAAACATTCAGTACTTC.

The chain joins TRBV18 to TRBJ2-6, with a tentative D call TRBD1 (6 bases). The CDR3 has 15 residues. The V gene's germline CDR1 is KGHSH and CDR2 LQKENI. The ends were cut back, 3 bases at V and 6 bases at J, with 12 bases in the middle. The DNA for the CDR3 is TGTGCCAGCTCACCCGACAGGTCCAAGGCCAACGTCCTGACTTTC. This codes for CASSPDRSKANVLTF.

This clonotype was counted a few times. The rearrangement uses TRBV7-9 and TRBJ2-7, with D tentatively TRBD1 or TRBD2 (6 bases each). This CDR3 region has 14 residues. The germline V gene has CDR1 SEHNR and CDR2 FQNEAQ (reference sequence). Between the trimmed V and J ends, which lost 5 bases and 5 bases, there was a span of 16 bases. CDR3 in amino acids: CASSLGHGGDEQYF. DNA for the CDR3: TGTGCCAGCAGCCTGGGACACGGGGGCGACGAGCAGTACTTC. Full variable domain (rest looked up from reference TRBV7-9 and TRBJ2-7): DTGVSQNPRHKITKRGQNVTFRCDPISEHNRLYWYRQTLGQGPEFLTYFQNEAQLEKSRLLSDRFSAERPKGSFSTLEIQRTEQGDSAMYLCASSLGHGGDEQYFGPGTRLTVT.

This clonotype was found a few times. The chain links TRBV6-2 or TRBV6-3 to TRBJ2-7; 9 bases agree with TRBD2. Trimming removed 0 bases from V and 3 bases from J; junction bases left unmatched: 3. CDR1 and CDR2 from the germline V gene are MNHEY and SVGEGT. The CDR3 consists of 15 residues. The CDR3 loop is CASSYSSGGFYEQYF. Here the CDR3 DNA reads TGTGCCAGCAGTTACTCTAGCGGGGGCTTCTACGAGCAGTACTTC.

V is TRBV7-2 and J is TRBJ1-3; D is undetermined. Trimming stripped 5 bases from V and 8 bases from J, with 13 bases between. Germline CDR1 is SGHTA and CDR2 is FQGNSA. This CDR3 region has 13 residues. The CDR3, as DNA: TGTGCCAGCAGCGCCGGGATCCCCGACACCATATATTTT. Translated, it gives CASSAGIPDTIYF.

J is TRBJ2-1 and V is TRBV7-3; D gene ambiguous. The CDR3 sequence is 13 residues long. The germline CDR1 and CDR2 sequences are SGHTA and FQGTGA. Deletions cut 1 base from V and 8 bases from J, with 9 bases between. The CDR3 DNA reads as TGTGCCAGCAGCTTAAGAAACTCGCATGAGCAGTTCTTC. As protein: CASSLRNSHEQFF.

This clonotype was counted many times. A read error may produce the germline difference seen at one junction end. The V gene is TRBV7-3, the J gene TRBJ1-1; D perhaps matches TRBD1 (6 bases). The CDR3 runs to 13 residues. Germline CDR1 SGHTA, CDR2 FQGTGA. CDR3 DNA sequence: TGTGCCAGCAGCTTAACGGCAGGGGACATTTCTACCTTT. Residues: CASSLTAGDISTF.

The rearrangement links TRBV5-8 to TRBJ1-5; D remains unclear. The V end lost 2 bases, the J end lost 4 bases, and 16 bases lay between the germline ends. CDR3 size: 16 residues. CDR1 and CDR2 from the germline V gene are SGHTS and YDEGEE. The CDR3 DNA is TGTGCCAGCAGCTTCGGATGGGCGGCGAGGAATCAGCCCCAGCATTTT. Translated, it gives CASSFGWAARNQPQHF.